What follows are 16 T cell receptor beta chains derived from one specimen sequenced in a study of blood T cell repertoires in COVID-19. Clones were read by immunoSEQ multiplex PCR, and TCRdb kept only the in-frame ones, dropping some. The sample has about 150,000 clones, about 88% seen once. The sample comprised peripheral blood. These receptors all stem from a woman aged 60-75 years with COVID-19, enrolled during active disease.

CDR3 bases: TGTGCCTGGAGTAGGGGACAGGGCTTGAATGAGCAGTTCTTC. Translating gives CAWSRGQGLNEQFF. The rearrangement joins TRBV30 to TRBJ2-1; 9 bases match TRBD1. Germline-derived CDR1 and CDR2 are GTSNPN and SVGIG (reference sequence). The CDR3 consists of 14 residues. The trim removed 2 bases at V and 7 bases at J, leaving 6 bases unmatched.

The rearrangement uses TRBV6-5 and TRBJ1-4; 10 bases align to TRBD1. This CDR3 spans 14 amino acids. Germline-derived CDR1 and CDR2 are MNHEY and SVGAGI. Unmatched junction bases numbered 4, after V lost 6 bases and J lost 6 bases. CDR3 in DNA: TGTGCCAGCAGCTTGGACAGGGGGTATGAAAAACTGTTTTTT. This gives the protein CASSLDRGYEKLFF.

This chain joins TRBV9 and TRBJ2-7, with 8 bases fitting TRBD2. With 3 bases clipped from V and 2 bases from J, the junction kept 4 bases outside the gene matches. Germline V gene sequence: CDR1 SGDLS, CDR2 YYNGEE. The CDR3 is 14 amino acids. The CDR3 DNA sequence: TGTGCCAGCAGCGAAGTAGCGGGAACCTACGAGCAGTACTTC. Its translation: CASSEVAGTYEQYF.

The rearrangement uses TRBV9 and TRBJ2-1; D call uncertain. Germline V lookup: CDR1 SGDLS, CDR2 YYNGEE. This CDR3 is 13 amino acids long. The ends were cut back, 4 bases at V and 2 bases at J, with 7 bases in the middle. CDR3 DNA sequence: TGTGCCAGCAGCCCCCGGGCCTACAATGAGCAGTTCTTC. It codes for CASSPRAYNEQFF.

The chain combines TRBV2 with TRBJ1-5; no clear D gene. Germline CDR1 and CDR2: SNHLY and FYNNEI. This CDR3 is 15 amino acids long. The germline V and J ends were trimmed by 5 bases and 0 bases, with 11 bases remaining between them. The CDR3 sequence: CASSWEGDSNQPQHF. The CDR3 DNA reads TGTGCCAGCAGTTGGGAGGGAGATAGCAATCAGCCCCAGCATTTT.

The rearrangement links TRBV7-9 to TRBJ1-2, with TRBD1 matching 7 bases. CDR1 and CDR2 from the germline V gene are SEHNR and FQNEAQ (reference sequence). The J segment lost 3 bases and the V segment lost 3 bases, leaving 19 bases of the junction unmatched. This CDR3 comprises 19 residues. The CDR3 loop reads CASSFRGLTGPEGDYGYTF. In DNA form, the CDR3 reads TGTGCCAGCAGCTTTAGAGGACTGACAGGGCCAGAGGGGGACTATGGCTACACCTTC.

There are a few counts of this clone. The chain carries TRBV6-5 and TRBJ2-3; no reliable D call. CDR1 MNHEY and CDR2 SVGAGI come from the germline V gene. The ends were cut back, 2 bases at V and 2 bases at J, with 8 bases in the middle. This CDR3 is 14 amino acids long. CDR3 sequence (DNA): TGTGCCAGCAGTTACGACTGGCTCACAGATACGCAGTATTTT. This encodes CASSYDWLTDTQYF.

V usage is TRBV4-2 and J usage is TRBJ1-4; 9 bases match TRBD1. CDR3 length equals 16 residues. Germline V gives CDR1 LGHNA, CDR2 YNFKEQ. J was trimmed by 5 bases and V by 0 bases; bases with no gene match: 4. The CDR3 coding sequence is TGTGCCAGCAGCCAAGACCGAGGGACAGGGAATGAAAAACTGTTTTTT. Encoded protein: CASSQDRGTGNEKLFF.

This chain joins TRBV25-1 and TRBJ2-3, with unresolved D. The germline V gene has CDR1 MGHDK and CDR2 SYGVNS. The V end lost 4 bases, the J end lost 0 bases, and 8 bases lay between the germline ends. The CDR3 runs to 14 residues. CDR3 DNA: TGTGCCAGCAGTGGAGGTCCTAGCACAGATACGCAGTATTTT. Translating it yields CASSGGPSTDTQYF.

V and J are TRBV5-5 and TRBJ1-4; D is ambiguous. Between the trimmed V and J ends, which lost 0 bases and 0 bases, there was a span of 12 bases. The CDR3 extends over 17 amino acids. Per germline, CDR1 SGHKS and CDR2 YYEKEE (reference sequence). The DNA of the CDR3 is TGTGCCAGCAGCTTGGCCGTGTCCTTTGCAACTAATGAAAAACTGTTTTTT. Protein product: CASSLAVSFATNEKLFF.

This chain uses TRBV28 with TRBJ1-2; D is uncertain. CDR3 length: 12 amino acids. Between the trimmed V and J ends, which lost 5 bases and 7 bases, there was a span of 11 bases. Germline assignment: CDR1 MDHEN and CDR2 SYDVKM. DNA for the CDR3: TGTGCCAGCAGTCTCGGGGTGAGTGGCTACACCTTC. It is translated as CASSLGVSGYTF.

J is TRBJ1-5 and V is TRBV7-8; maybe TRBD1 (6 bases). V dropped 3 bases and J dropped 8 bases, with 14 bases sitting between them. This CDR3 spans 14 amino acids. Germline values: CDR1 SGHVS, CDR2 FQNEAQ. The CDR3 loop is CASSFRGGEEPQHF. The DNA for the CDR3 is TGTGCCAGCAGCTTTAGGGGGGGAGAAGAGCCCCAGCATTTT. Variable domain in full (rest from reference TRBV7-8 and TRBJ1-5): GAGVSQSPRYKVAKRGQDVALRCDPISGHVSLFWYQQALGQGPEFLTYFQNEAQLDKSGLPSDRFFAERPEGSVSTLKIQRTQQEDSAVYLCASSFRGGEEPQHFGDGTRLSIL.

The gene calls are TRBV11-3 and TRBJ1-5; D unresolved. V was shortened by 4 bases and J by 9 bases, with 13 bases between the two germline ends. CDR3 size: 13 residues. CDR1 SGHNT and CDR2 YENEEA come from the germline V gene. CDR3 amino acids: CASSSSPQGPQHF. The CDR3 bases are TGTGCCAGCAGCTCTAGCCCCCAAGGGCCCCAGCATTTT.

Here the CDR3 DNA reads TGTGCCAGCAGCTTAGCGTCTGGAGACAGTCAAACCTATGGCTACACCTTC. It is translated as CASSLASGDSQTYGYTF. The J gene is TRBJ1-2, the V gene TRBV7-6; a possible D gene is TRBD1 (5 bases). Trimming pared 0 bases from V and 4 bases from J, leaving 18 bases between. In germline, CDR1 is SGHVS, CDR2 FNYEAQ. This CDR3 has 17 amino acids.

Note on this clone: Other DNA sequences in the sample encode the same CDR3. The V and J genes are TRBV7-8 and TRBJ1-3; no firm D call. The CDR3 runs 13 residues. Looked up from germline, CDR1 is SGHVS and CDR2 is FQNEAQ. The V end was cut by 1 base, the J end by 5 bases, with 6 bases between. For the CDR3, the DNA is TGTGCCAGCAGCTTAGGGAGCAGAAACACCATATATTTT. Its protein product is CASSLGSRNTIYF.

The chain combines TRBV9 with TRBJ2-2; 9 nucleotides agree with TRBD1. The V segment lost 8 bases and the J segment 6 bases; nucleotides outside the gene matches: 11. Per germline, CDR1 SGDLS and CDR2 YYNGEE. The CDR3 consists of 15 residues. The CDR3 region has the DNA TGTGCCAGTAGTTTCGGGACAGGGTATGCCGGGGAGCTGTTTTTT. It translates to CASSFGTGYAGELFF.